A selection of T cell receptor beta chains follows, all from one sample in a study of T cells after yellow fever vaccination. Via MiXCR, TCRdb re-called the 5' RACE reads, giving one row per CDR3 protein. The table includes a few hundred thousand distinct CDR3 sequences, 18% detected once. The source material was PBMCs, sampled before the yellow fever booster vaccination. These receptors all stem from a young man who received the YFV17D yellow fever vaccine. The conserved cysteine and the conserved F or W are not part of the CDR3 here.

TRBV12-3/TRBV12-4	TRBJ1-2	ASIRHGGDYGYT
TRBV27	TRBJ1-5	ASSTGDGRNQPQH
TRBV29-1	TRBJ1-5	SVGRGLGQPQH
TRBV10-2	TRBJ1-1	ASSEVRQGAAEAF
TRBV27	TRBJ1-5	ASRLMVNQPQH
TRBV9	TRBJ2-5	ASSVVGLQETQY
TRBV7-2	TRBJ2-2	ASSLSVTGELF
TRBV20-1	TRBJ2-7	SARRWEIYEQY
TRBV20-1	TRBJ2-2	SARDHGAGELF
TRBV20-1	TRBJ1-5	SVGAGSVQPQH
TRBV29-1	TRBJ2-5	SVGVTRGRESTQY
TRBV6-5	TRBJ2-2	ASSYSSGFTGELF
TRBV5-5	TRBJ2-2	ASSSGQLNTGELF
TRBV29-1	TRBJ2-1	SARTGYGNEQF
TRBV6-2/TRBV6-3	TRBJ1-1	ASSYATHTEAF